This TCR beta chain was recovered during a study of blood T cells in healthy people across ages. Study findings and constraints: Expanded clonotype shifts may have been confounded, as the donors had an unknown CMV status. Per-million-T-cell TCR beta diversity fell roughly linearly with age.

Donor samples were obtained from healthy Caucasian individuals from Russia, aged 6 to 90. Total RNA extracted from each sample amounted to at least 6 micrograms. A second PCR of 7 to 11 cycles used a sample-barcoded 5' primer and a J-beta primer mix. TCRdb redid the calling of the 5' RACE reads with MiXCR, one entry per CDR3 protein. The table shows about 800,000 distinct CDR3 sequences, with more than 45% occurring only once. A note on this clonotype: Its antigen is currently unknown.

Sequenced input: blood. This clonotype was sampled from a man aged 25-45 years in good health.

This chain's CDR3 is CASSLREATYNEQFF. The CDR3 DNA is TGTGCCAGCAGCTTACGGGAGGCCACCTACAATGAGCAGTTCTTC. The J gene is TRBJ2-1, the V gene TRBV6-6, with 7 bases that match TRBD2. The germline gives CDR1 MNHNY, CDR2 SVGAGI (reference sequence). The CDR3 is made up of 15 amino acids. After removal of 6 bases from V and 2 bases from J, the junction contained 7 bases not matched to a gene.